One and the same sample provided the 27 T cell receptor beta chains below, sequenced in a study of cytotoxic CD8 clonotypes in ibrutinib-treated CLL. Sequenced by immunoSEQ multiplex PCR; TCRdb stores in-frame clones only, minus some. This sample has fewer than 400,000 clones, with 67% found just once. Sequencing used PBMCs, obtained after 36 months of ibrutinib treatment. Receptors were obtained from a human donor with chronic lymphocytic leukemia.

The chain has TRBV7-9 and TRBJ2-1; 14 bases agree with TRBD2. The CDR3 runs 16 residues. The germline V gene has CDR1 SEHNR and CDR2 FQNEAQ (reference sequence). J lost 6 bases, V lost 5 bases, and 6 bases had no gene match. The CDR3, as DNA: TGTGCCAGCAGCCTCGGACTAGCGGGGGGAGCCAATGAGCAGTTCTTC. This gives the protein CASSLGLAGGANEQFF.

The genes are TRBV12-2 and TRBJ2-7. TRBV12-2 is flagged as a pseudogene. The CDR3 runs to 14 residues. The CDR3 reads CANSRWGGRNEQYF. The CDR3 region has the DNA TGTGCCAACTCGAGGTGGGGCGGGCGAAACGAGCAGTACTTC.

The rearrangement uses TRBV25-1 and TRBJ2-7; the D is unclear. The CDR3 covers 16 residues. The V gene's germline CDR1 is MGHDK and CDR2 SYGVNS. Trimming cost V 3 bases and J 1 base, with 16 bases left between them. The CDR3: CASSDGRVTGSYEQYF. The CDR3 nucleotides read TGTGCCAGCAGTGACGGGCGCGTAACGGGTTCCTACGAGCAGTACTTC.

The chain combines TRBV4-2 with TRBJ1-1; unclear D gene. V was trimmed by 0 bases and J by 2 bases, leaving 13 bases between them. The CDR3 is made up of 16 amino acids. Looked up from germline, CDR1 is LGHNA and CDR2 is YNFKEQ. In DNA, the CDR3 is TGTGCCAGCAGCCAAGATAGGGCTCACTCAAACACTGAAGCTTTCTTT. Its translation is CASSQDRAHSNTEAFF.

The V call is TRBV7-2, the J call TRBJ2-2, with 7 nucleotides matching TRBD2. The CDR3 consists of 14 residues. J lost 6 bases, V lost 6 bases, and 7 bases had no gene match. CDR1 and CDR2 (germline): SGHTA, FQGNSA. CDR3 sequence reads: CASRRTRVAGELFF. The CDR3 region has the DNA TGTGCCAGCAGGAGGACTAGAGTGGCCGGGGAGCTGTTTTTT.

This chain's CDR3 is CASSTIGDLFQEYF. CDR3 nucleotides: TGTGCCAGCAGTACTATAGGGGACCTTTTTCAGGAGTACTTC. The chain has TRBV6-1 and TRBJ2-7; D is tentatively TRBD1 or TRBD2 (5 bases each). The CDR3 consists of 14 residues. V was cut by 5 bases and J by 11 bases, with 22 bases left in between. The germline gives CDR1 MNHNS, CDR2 SASEGT.

The V call is TRBV11-2, the J call TRBJ1-6; no firm D call. V lost 4 bases, J lost 6 bases, and 10 bases lay in between. The CDR3 covers 14 residues. The germline V gene has CDR1 SGHAT and CDR2 FQNNGV. CDR3 DNA sequence: TGTGCCAGCAGCTCCACCTCCCTTAATTCACCCCTCCACTTT. This codes for CASSSTSLNSPLHF.

V and J are TRBV14 and TRBJ2-3; the D gene could be TRBD1 or TRBD2 (5 bases each). V was pared by 4 bases and J by 11 bases, with 10 bases between. There are 11 residues in the CDR3. Germline lookup yields CDR1 SGHDN and CDR2 FVKESK. The CDR3 bases are TGTGCCAGCAGCCCAGGGACCTTGCAGTATTTT. Its translation is CASSPGTLQYF.

This clone was counted between two and nine times. V gene TRBV7-2 combines with J gene TRBJ1-5; possibly TRBD1 for D (5 bases). Trimming removed 2 bases from V and 3 bases from J, with 11 bases in between. Per germline, CDR1 SGHTA and CDR2 FQGNSA. CDR3 length: 15 residues. The CDR3: CASSLFPGYNQPQHF. Here the CDR3 DNA reads TGTGCCAGCAGCTTATTCCCAGGGTACAATCAGCCCCAGCATTTT. Based on the CDR3 plus reference TRBV7-2 and TRBJ1-5, the full variable domain is GAGVSQSPSNKVTEKGKDVELRCDPISGHTALYWYRQSLGQGLEFLIYFQGNSAPDKSGLPSDRFSAERTGGSVSTLTIQRTQQEDSAVYLCASSLFPGYNQPQHFGDGTRLSIL.

This clone has a handful of counts. V is TRBV18 and J is TRBJ1-6; no definite D call. V lost 3 bases and J lost 7, with 13 bases in between. CDR3 length: 15 amino acids. CDR1 is KGHSH and CDR2 is LQKENI in the germline V gene. The DNA for the CDR3 is TGTGCCAGCTCACCCGGGCCCCGGGTCAATTCACCCCTCCACTTT. Translating it yields CASSPGPRVNSPLHF.

The chain has TRBV7-9 and TRBJ1-4; D call uncertain. Germline CDR1 is SEHNR and CDR2 is FQNEAQ (reference sequence). V lost 2 bases and J lost 6, with 4 bases in between. The CDR3 runs to 12 residues. CDR3 sequence reads: CASSLSYEKLFF. The DNA for the CDR3 is TGTGCCAGCAGCTTATCTTATGAAAAACTGTTTTTT.

This clone was seen more than once but under ten times. CDR3 in amino acids: CASSFSAGSDTEAFF. The CDR3 coding sequence is TGCGCCAGCAGCTTTAGCGCGGGGAGCGACACTGAAGCTTTCTTT. The chain is built from TRBV5-1 and TRBJ1-1; D gene uncertain. CDR3 length: 15 amino acids. The germline V gene encodes CDR1 SGHRS and CDR2 YFSETQ. V lost 2 bases and J lost 3, with 14 bases in between.

This clone was seen only a few times. This chain joins TRBV28 and TRBJ1-5, with TRBD1 identical over 7 bases. V dropped 1 base and J dropped 16; count of bases not matched to a gene: 13. The germline gives CDR1 MDHEN, CDR2 SYDVKM. CDR3 length: 14 residues. The CDR3 region is CASSLLRPGTAVHF. The CDR3 DNA reads TGTGCCAGCAGTTTATTGAGACCCGGGACAGCAGTCCATTTT.

V is TRBV25-1 and J is TRBJ1-2, with D unresolved. CDR1 MGHDK and CDR2 SYGVNS come from the germline V gene. The germline V and J ends were trimmed by 8 bases and 3 bases, with 10 bases remaining between them. This CDR3 region has 12 residues. The CDR3 loop reads CASWGSYYGYTF. Here the CDR3 DNA reads TGTGCCAGCTGGGGATCCTACTATGGCTACACCTTC.

The chain is built from TRBV7-4 and TRBJ1-1; a weak D match, TRBD1 (5 bases). V lost 5 bases and J lost 0, with 10 bases in between. CDR1 is SGHVT and CDR2 is SQSDAQ in the germline V gene. This CDR3 is built from 14 residues. The CDR3 DNA follows: TGTGCCAGCAGCCTGGGACCGTTGAACACTGAAGCTTTCTTT. This sequence encodes CASSLGPLNTEAFF.

This sequence joins TRBV7-9 and TRBJ1-6; D is undetermined. The V end was cut by 1 base, the J end by 5 bases, with 6 bases between. Germline-derived CDR1 and CDR2 are SEHNR and FQNEAQ (reference sequence). The CDR3 runs 14 residues. The DNA for the CDR3 is TGTGCCAGCAGCTTAGAAGGGAATAATTCACCCCTCCACTTT. Residues: CASSLEGNNSPLHF. Together with reference TRBV7-9 and TRBJ1-6, the CDR3 gives the full variable domain: DTGVSQNPRHKITKRGQNVTFRCDPISEHNRLYWYRQTLGQGPEFLTYFQNEAQLEKSRLLSDRFSAERPKGSFSTLEIQRTEQGDSAMYLCASSLEGNNSPLHFGNGTRLTVT.

V and J are TRBV9 and TRBJ1-4, with 9 bases fitting TRBD1. Germline-derived CDR1 and CDR2 are SGDLS and YYNGEE. This CDR3 spans 17 amino acids. Trimming at V came to 0 bases and at J to 11 bases, leaving 14 bases not matched to a gene. The CDR3 sequence is CASSVGAQGAVLGKLFF. The DNA for the CDR3 is TGTGCCAGCAGCGTAGGGGCACAGGGGGCGGTTTTGGGGAAACTGTTTTTT. The variable domain in full, with the rest retrieved from reference TRBV9 and TRBJ1-4, is DSGVTQTPKHLITATGQRVTLRCSPRSGDLSVYWYQQSLDQGLQFLIQYYNGEERAKGNILERFSAQQFPDLHSELNLSSLELGDSALYFCASSVGAQGAVLGKLFFGSGTQLSVL.

The chain links TRBV7-2 to TRBJ1-2, with 9 positions matching TRBD1. The ends lost 4 bases at V and 4 bases at J; junction bases unmatched: 4. The CDR3 spans 14 residues. CDR1 and CDR2 (germline): SGHTA, FQGNSA. The CDR3 sequence: CASSSGTGFYGYTF. The CDR3 coding sequence is TGTGCCAGCAGCTCCGGGACAGGGTTCTATGGCTACACCTTC. Full variable domain (outside the CDR3, taken from reference TRBV7-2 and TRBJ1-2): GAGVSQSPSNKVTEKGKDVELRCDPISGHTALYWYRQSLGQGLEFLIYFQGNSAPDKSGLPSDRFSAERTGGSVSTLTIQRTQQEDSAVYLCASSSGTGFYGYTFGSGTRLTVV.

V usage is TRBV25-1 and J usage is TRBJ2-6; 8 bases are a match to TRBD1. Germline CDR1 reads MGHDK; CDR2 reads SYGVNS. There are 16 residues in the CDR3. The V segment lost 7 bases and the J segment 2 bases; nucleotides outside the gene matches: 7. The CDR3 region has the DNA TGTGCCAGCATGTCCAGGGGGCGCCCTGGGGCCAACGTCCTGACTTTC. Protein product: CASMSRGRPGANVLTF.

The chain uses TRBV10-3 and TRBJ2-7, with 10 nucleotides matching TRBD1. CDR1 is ENHRY, CDR2 SYGVKD, per germline. V lost 9 bases and J lost 2; bases outside the gene matches: 4. The CDR3 sequence is 13 residues long. CDR3 sequence reads: CAIGTGDPYEQYF. CDR3 bases: TGTGCCATAGGGACAGGGGATCCCTACGAGCAGTACTTC.

The chain couples TRBV29-1 to TRBJ2-5, with 7 bases aligning to TRBD1. V lost 4 bases and J lost 3; bases outside the gene matches: 5. This CDR3 is built from 13 residues. Germline CDR1 and CDR2: SQVTM and ANQGSEA. In DNA form, the CDR3 reads TGCAGCGTTGTGGGACAGAGAAAAGAGACCCAGTACTTC. It translates to CSVVGQRKETQYF.

V usage is TRBV25-1 and J usage is TRBJ2-1; D is ambiguous. V was shortened by 1 base and J by 3 bases, with 10 bases between the two germline ends. Germline V lookup: CDR1 MGHDK, CDR2 SYGVNS. The length of the CDR3 is 15 residues. The DNA of the CDR3 is TGTGCCAGCAGTGAATTGCGCCAGAACTACAATGAGCAGTTCTTC. It codes for CASSELRQNYNEQFF.

This clone was seen only a few times. The chain joins TRBV7-7 to TRBJ2-2; tentative D call: TRBD2 (5 bases). CDR1 SSHAT and CDR2 FNYEAQ come from the germline V gene (reference sequence). This CDR3 region has 14 residues. V lost 5 bases and J 4 bases, leaving 11 bases between the germline ends. CDR3: CASSILRGTGELFF. The CDR3 DNA reads TGTGCCAGCAGCATACTCCGGGGCACCGGGGAGCTGTTTTTT.

There are a few counts of this clone. In nucleotides, the CDR3 is TGTGCCAGCTCACCAGGGCTACAGTTGGCCCAGTATTACAATGAGCAGTTCTTC. The encoded protein is CASSPGLQLAQYYNEQFF. The gene calls are TRBV18 and TRBJ2-1; D call uncertain. This CDR3 has 18 residues. V was cut by 2 bases and J by 4 bases, with 21 bases left in between. Germline-derived CDR1 and CDR2 are KGHSH and LQKENI.

The chain recombines TRBV29-1 with TRBJ1-4; D is undetermined. V was trimmed by 3 bases and J by 8 bases, leaving 13 bases between them. This CDR3 spans 13 amino acids. Germline V lookup: CDR1 SQVTM, CDR2 ANQGSEA. This CDR3 reads CSVDLEGWEKLFF. The CDR3 DNA sequence: TGCAGCGTTGATTTGGAGGGATGGGAAAAACTGTTTTTT. Using reference TRBV29-1 and TRBJ1-4 for the parts outside the CDR3, the full variable domain is SAVISQKPSRDICQRGTSLTIQCQVDSQVTMMFWYRQQPGQSLTLIATANQGSEATYESGFVIDKFPISRPNLTFSTLTVSNMSPEDSSIYLCSVDLEGWEKLFFGSGTQLSVL.

V and J are TRBV7-7 and TRBJ2-1; D call uncertain. The CDR3 extends over 17 amino acids. The V gene lost 5 bases and the J gene lost 0 bases, with 17 bases spanning the gap. Germline CDR1 and CDR2: SSHAT and FNYEAQ (reference sequence). The CDR3 loop is CASSPFVGRSSYNEQFF. DNA of the CDR3: TGTGCCAGCAGCCCATTCGTAGGCCGAAGCTCCTACAATGAGCAGTTCTTC.

The J gene is TRBJ2-7, the V gene TRBV5-6; 7 positions agree with TRBD1. The CDR3 loop spans 18 amino acids. CDR1 is SGHDT, CDR2 YYEEEE, per germline. V shed 0 bases and J 2 bases; nucleotides not matched to a gene: 14. The CDR3 nucleotides read TGTGCCAGCAGCTTGGGTGTAGGGGGCGCCTGGAGCCCCTACGAGCAGTACTTC. Its protein is CASSLGVGGAWSPYEQYF.